This TCR beta chain is from a study of OX40 agonist ivuxolimab in advanced cancers. Study-wide background: Recorded diagnoses for dose-escalation patients were hepatocellular carcinoma, melanoma, renal cell or head and neck cancer.

Comments on this clone: The antigen remains unidentified.

The CDR3 length is 16 residues. V lost 2 bases, J lost 2 bases, and 14 bases lay in between. CDR1 and CDR2 (germline): SGHAT, FQNNGV. Study-level results: Among the lowest levels of clonal expansion were found in partial responders at 0.1-3.0 mg/kg.

Clones were read by immunoSEQ multiplex PCR, and TCRdb kept only the in-frame ones, dropping some. Of approximately 77,000 clones in the sample, 92% were seen once. The chain has TRBV11-2 and TRBJ2-3; possibly TRBD2 for D (6 bases). This TCR came from an adult with an advanced solid tumor such as melanoma, head and neck, liver or kidney cancer. The input for sequencing was CD4+ or CD8+ T cells sorted from blood, taken in a trial of the OX40 agonist ivuxolimab. CDR3 residues: CASSLWPRETTDTQYF. CDR3 sequence (DNA): TGTGCCAGCAGCTTATGGCCCCGGGAGACCACAGATACGCAGTATTTT.